This entry features one TCR beta chain sequence. Only a few counts were recorded for this clone. The antigen this receptor binds is unknown. No qualities accompany the bases; no much larger clone lies one base away. The data derive from a study of T cell responses to AZD1222 COVID-19 vaccine (dated by TCRdb to the early 2020s). In the study overall: A total of 230 to 250 trial participants underwent TCR sequencing, of whom about 210 had received two doses of AZD1222 and about 25 had received two doses of the MenACWY control vaccine. Trial participants were enrolled by age into subgroups of 18-55, 56-69 and 70-plus years, and roughly 160, 29 and 62 TCR-sequenced participants, respectively, were included in these subgroups. Results and caveats for the whole study, not just this receptor: In the small 56-69-year group, the increase in depth fell short of significance, most likely because of low power. After two AZD1222 doses, both the breadth and the depth of spike-specific TCRs were significantly higher than at day 0 and than in MenACWY recipients. Epitopes outside the regions mutated in the B.1.351 and B.1.1.7 variants were reportedly recognized by nearly half of the unique spike-specific TCRs. Conclusions about previously exposed vaccinees are limited because only six or seven AZD1222 recipients were SARS-CoV-2 seropositive at baseline. Most participants were white British and females outnumbered males, and the authors suggested that clonal diversity may have been underestimated. CD4 TCRs associated with the vaccine covered the entire spike protein, and the dominant responses were in regions 160-218 and 743-854. Because no day 14 peak-response samples were available, the repertoires could be characterized only after the peak T cell response.

The CDR3 regions of human TCRbeta chains were analyzed by immunosequencing. For the original study's pipeline: Repertoire TCRs were checked for matches against a reference library of SARS-CoV-2-specific TCRs that had been generated using the MIRA antigen-specificity platform. Breadth meant the fraction of unique TCRs that were SARS-CoV-2-associated, whereas depth meant the fraction of total T cells that were SARS-CoV-2-associated. Each spike-specific TCR was assigned to its reactive spike region and to a CD4 or CD8 class using the MIRA data. Log10-transformed breadth and depth values were compared by one-way ANOVA with Sidak's multiple comparisons tests. TCRdb took over this immuneACCESS table, retaining in-frame rearrangements with V and J assigned. Such tables are incomplete; in checked studies, under half of the missing clones stem from an unresolved V gene, and the remainder is unexplained. D and trimming come from the DNA, and the V and J calls and clone size come from that table. Here the sample has 80,000 to 95,000 clones; roughly 90% occur a single time. About 7% of the sample comes from the top ten.

The time point label, read with the paper, signifies: about 28 days (+/-7) after the second vaccine dose. Because spike-specific TCR depth and breadth did not differ between the two schedules, AZD1222 recipients who got a second dose at roughly 4 weeks were pooled with those who got a second dose at roughly 12 weeks. Vaccinee samples were obtained from the UK trials COV001 and COV002, which included a single-blind randomized controlled phase 2/3 trial of AZD1222 (ChAdOx1 nCoV-19) in healthy adults. For TCRbeta chain sequencing, PBMC samples were collected from trial participants at day 0 and at day 28 after the second dose. The TCR was taken from an adult who received the AZD1222 COVID-19 vaccine. The sample was peripheral blood, taken 28 days after the second AZD1222 dose.

The CDR3 in this case is CASSLLGDITEAFF. The sequenced DNA: TGTGCCAGCAGTTTATTGGGGGACATCACTGAAGCTTTCTTT. This sequence uses TRBV28 and TRBJ1-1; a tentative D match to TRBD1 spans 6 bases. V and J are truncated by 1 base and 4 bases respectively, leaving an intervening sequence of 10 bases. CDR1 and CDR2, looked up from the germline V gene, are MDHEN and SYDVKM. The CDR3 runs 14 residues from the cysteine to the phenylalanine. Only the CDR3 DNA stays, 42 bases, in frame from base 1.